This is a list of T cell receptor beta chains from one sample in a study of blood T cell repertoires in COVID-19. The assay was immunoSEQ multiplex PCR, and TCRdb's table has in-frame clones only and misses some. Of fewer than 350,000 clones detected, about 89% appear once; the ten largest clones hold around a tenth. Sequencing used PBMCs or T cells enriched from blood (not recorded which). The receptors originated from a woman between 40 and 50 years old who had recovered from COVID-19. CDR3s include the opening cysteine and the closing phenylalanine or tryptophan. The D gene is left open where the match is weak. Some rows have no size entry. The others give once, few or many, or a class for an expanded clone.

- | TRBJ1-5 | TRBV5-1 | TRBD1 | CASSLGQGGNQPQHF | TGCGCCAGCAGCTTGGGACAGGGGGGGAATCAGCCCCAGCATTTT
- | TRBJ2-5 | TRBV6-6 | - | CASSLHSGPPVETQYF | TGTGCCAGCAGCCTACACAGCGGCCCCCCCGTGGAGACCCAGTACTTC
- | TRBJ1-2 | TRBV6-5 | - | CASSYLTEANYGYTF | TGTGCCAGCAGTTACTTGACAGAAGCTAACTATGGCTACACCTTC
- | TRBJ2-1 | TRBV11-2 | - | CASSGGTYNEQFF | TGTGCCAGCAGCGGGGGGACCTACAATGAGCAGTTCTTC
- | TRBJ1-4 | TRBV7-2 | TRBD1 | CASSYQGAGANEKLFF | TGTGCCAGCAGCTACCAGGGGGCCGGGGCTAATGAAAAACTGTTTTTT
- | TRBJ2-5 | TRBV7-9 | - | CASSPDSQETQYF | TGTGCCAGCAGCCCTGACAGCCAAGAGACCCAGTACTTC
- | TRBJ1-4 | TRBV6-5 | - | CASRRDFATNEKLFF | TGTGCCAGCAGAAGGGACTTTGCAACTAATGAAAAACTGTTTTTT
- | TRBJ1-2 | TRBV28 | - | CASCLARDYGYTF | TGTGCCAGCTGTTTGGCCCGGGACTATGGCTACACCTTC
- | TRBJ2-2 | TRBV10-1 | - | CASPWQINTGELFF | TGCGCCAGCCCGTGGCAGATTAACACCGGGGAGCTGTTTTTT
few | TRBJ1-2 | TRBV28 | TRBD1 | CASRRGTGNYGYTF | TGTGCCAGCAGAAGAGGGACAGGGAACTATGGCTACACCTTC
- | TRBJ2-2 | TRBV7-3 | - | CASSLNRVGGELFF | TGTGCCAGCAGCCTTAACAGGGTCGGCGGGGAGCTGTTTTTT
- | TRBJ2-7 | TRBV3-1/TRBV3-2 | - | CASSLSDRTPTYEQYF | TGTGCCAGCAGCCTCAGCGACAGGACCCCTACCTACGAGCAGTACTTC
- | TRBJ2-2 | TRBV7-9 | TRBD2 | CASSRREGTGELFF | TGTGCCAGCAGTAGACGGGAGGGGACCGGGGAGCTGTTTTTT
- | TRBJ2-3 | TRBV9 | TRBD2 | CASSFIPGLAGVPTDTQYF | TGTGCCAGCAGCTTCATACCGGGACTAGCGGGAGTGCCCACAGATACGCAGTATTTT
- | TRBJ2-5 | TRBV7-2 | - | CASSLVGAPLGGDQYF | TGTGCCAGCAGCTTAGTGGGGGCCCCTCTAGGTGGGGACCAGTACTTC
- | TRBJ1-5 | TRBV24-1 | - | CATSDAGRSGSGNQPQHF | TGTGCCACCAGTGATGCCGGTCGGTCGGGGAGTGGCAATCAGCCCCAGCATTTT
- | TRBJ2-1 | TRBV5-4 | - | CASSPDRGFTNEQFF | TGTGCCAGCAGCCCGGATAGGGGGTTCACCAATGAGCAGTTCTTC
- | TRBJ1-4 | TRBV19 | TRBD1 | CASNTGVTNEKLFF | TGTGCCAGTAACACAGGGGTGACTAATGAAAAACTGTTTTTT
- | TRBJ2-7 | TRBV23-1 | - | CASRTLADPTYEQYF | TGCGCCAGCAGGACCTTAGCGGATCCCACCTACGAGCAGTACTTC
- | TRBJ1-1 | TRBV29-1 | TRBD1 | CSATMGQGGGEAFF | TGCAGCGCTACCATGGGACAGGGAGGGGGTGAAGCTTTCTTT
- | TRBJ2-1 | TRBV9 | TRBD1 | CASSVDGQDYNEQFF | TGTGCCAGCAGCGTAGACGGACAGGACTACAATGAGCAGTTCTTC
- | TRBJ2-2 | TRBV7-9 | TRBD1 | CASSLGGQGNTGELFF | TGTGCCAGCAGCTTAGGGGGACAGGGGAACACCGGGGAGCTGTTTTTT
- | TRBJ2-3 | TRBV9 | TRBD2 | CASSPAPSGSTDTQYF | TGTGCCAGCAGCCCGGCGCCTAGCGGTAGCACAGATACGCAGTATTTT
- | TRBJ2-1 | TRBV14 | - | CASSIGFNEQFF | TGTGCCAGCAGCATCGGTTTCAATGAGCAGTTCTTC
once | TRBJ2-1 | TRBV24-1 | - | CATSDAPRTGEQFF | TGTGCCACCAGTGACGCACCCCGCACGGGTGAGCAGTTCTTC
- | TRBJ2-7 | TRBV21-1 | - | CASSKCHQGGGPYEQYF | TGTGCCAGCAGCAAGTGTCATCAGGGAGGGGGGCCTTACGAGCAGTACTTC
- | TRBJ2-7 | TRBV7-2 | TRBD2 | CASSSGSGGGVFYQYF | TGTGCCAGCAGCTCGGGCAGCGGCGGGGGGGTTTTTTACCAGTACTTC
- | TRBJ1-1 | TRBV5-4 | TRBD1 | CASSWDRNTEAFF | TGTGCCAGCAGTTGGGACAGGAACACTGAAGCTTTCTTT
- | TRBJ2-1 | TRBV24-1 | TRBD1 | CATSDYLDRGLEQFF | TGTGCCACCAGTGATTACTTGGACAGGGGGTTGGAGCAGTTCTTC
- | TRBJ1-1 | TRBV11-3 | - | CATVAGTEAFF | TGTGCCACCGTTGCGGGCACTGAAGCTTTCTTT
- | TRBJ2-1 | TRBV3-1/TRBV3-2 | TRBD2 | CASSRGTSGSEQFF | TGTGCCAGCAGCCGCGGGACTAGCGGGAGTGAGCAGTTCTTC
- | TRBJ1-5 | TRBV19 | - | CASSISLWRDGSNQPQHF | TGTGCCAGTAGTATAAGTCTCTGGAGGGATGGAAGCAATCAGCCCCAGCATTTT
- | TRBJ1-5 | TRBV29-1 | TRBD1 | CSVGQGASNQPQHF | TGCAGCGTTGGACAGGGGGCTAGCAATCAGCCCCAGCATTTT
- | TRBJ2-7 | TRBV7-9 | TRBD1 | CASSARQGSHFYEQYF | TGTGCCAGCAGCGCCCGACAGGGAAGCCACTTTTACGAGCAGTACTTC
- | TRBJ1-4 | TRBV6-5 | TRBD1 | CASSRDSSNEKLFF | TGTGCCAGCAGTAGGGACAGCTCTAATGAAAAACTGTTTTTT
- | TRBJ1-4 | TRBV15 | - | CATSRSRQAENEKLFF | TGTGCCACCAGCAGAAGCAGACAGGCTGAAAATGAAAAACTGTTTTTT
- | TRBJ2-7 | TRBV3-1/TRBV3-2 | - | CASSQDHYEQYF | TGTGCCAGCAGCCAAGATCACTACGAGCAGTACTTC
- | TRBJ2-7 | TRBV10-2 | TRBD1 | CASRQQGDSYEQYF | TGCGCCAGCAGGCAACAGGGGGACTCCTACGAGCAGTACTTC
- | TRBJ2-5 | TRBV5-1 | - | CASSLARADKETQYF | TGCGCCAGCAGCTTGGCGAGAGCGGATAAAGAGACCCAGTACTTC
- | TRBJ2-2 | TRBV3-1/TRBV3-2 | TRBD2 | CASSPRLAGNTGELFF | TGTGCCAGCAGCCCCCGACTAGCGGGTAACACCGGGGAGCTGTTTTTT
- | TRBJ2-7 | TRBV21-1 | - | CASSKDDRGRPPNEQYF | TGTGCCAGCAGCAAAGATGACAGGGGGCGACCACCTAACGAGCAGTACTTC
- | TRBJ2-2 | TRBV11-1 | TRBD2 | CASSPSGGAFGELFF | TGTGCCAGCAGCCCGAGCGGGGGGGCTTTCGGGGAGCTGTTTTTT
- | TRBJ2-7 | TRBV4-3 | - | CASSQDTAQGSYEQYF | TGCGCCAGCAGCCAAGATACAGCCCAGGGATCCTACGAGCAGTACTTC
few | TRBJ1-4 | TRBV28 | - | CASREGREKLFF | TGTGCCAGCAGGGAGGGGAGGGAAAAACTGTTTTTT
- | TRBJ2-5 | TRBV15 | - | CATSRGGLIQETQYF | TGTGCCACCAGCAGGGGAGGACTGATCCAAGAGACCCAGTACTTC
- | TRBJ1-1 | TRBV6-2/TRBV6-3 | - | CASSYFPGLGEAFF | TGTGCCAGCAGTTACTTTCCGGGACTCGGTGAAGCTTTCTTT
- | TRBJ2-7 | TRBV7-9 | - | CASSLNLASSYEQYF | TGTGCCAGCAGCTTAAACCTAGCGAGTTCCTACGAGCAGTACTTC
- | TRBJ2-7 | TRBV11-2 | TRBD2 | CASSTGGGSYEQYF | TGTGCCAGCAGCACCGGGGGGGGTTCCTACGAGCAGTACTTC
- | TRBJ1-1 | TRBV6-5 | TRBD1 | CASSYSQGAWGTEAFF | TGTGCCAGCAGTTACTCACAGGGGGCCTGGGGCACTGAAGCTTTCTTT
- | TRBJ2-4 | TRBV12-3/TRBV12-4 | - | CASSFRKNIQYF | TGTGCCAGCAGTTTCCGTAAAAACATTCAGTACTTC
- | TRBJ2-7 | TRBV4-1 | - | CASSQRATAGYEQYF | TGCGCCAGCAGCCAGAGGGCTACCGCGGGTTACGAGCAGTACTTC
- | TRBJ2-1 | TRBV19 | TRBD1 | CASSIEGQAYNEQFF | TGTGCCAGTAGTATAGAAGGACAGGCATACAATGAGCAGTTCTTC
once | TRBJ2-5 | TRBV5-1 | - | CASSLDIQETQYF | TGCGCCAGCAGCTTGGACATTCAAGAGACCCAGTACTTC